The source of this T cell receptor (beta chain) is a study of cytotoxic CD8 clonotypes in ibrutinib-treated CLL. As for the study in general: For this cohort, patients were about a dozen relapsed/refractory and approximately 15 treatment-naive, while about 17 were IGHV unmutated. The study, taken as a whole, reports: Relative to age-matched healthy donors, clonality at baseline was higher, and it tracked circulating CD8+ T-cell counts.

Germline lookup yields CDR1 ENHRY and CDR2 SYGVKD. The CDR3 runs 11 residues. V was shortened by 4 bases and J by 4 bases, with 4 bases between the two germline ends. Sequencing sought depths of 1 in 200,000 to 1 in 1 million T cells. Sequencing was performed with immunoSEQ multiplex PCR; in TCRdb, only in-frame clones are kept and a portion is missing. The table lists more than 200,000 clones, 75% to 80% of them singletons. PBMCs that had been cryopreserved were the source of roughly 2.2 micrograms of genomic DNA for TCR beta libraries. The sample holds a few counts of this clone. The antigen is unknown. This sample includes further DNA sequences coding for the same CDR3.

This sample comprised PBMCs, obtained after 12 months of ibrutinib treatment. The chain carries TRBV10-3 and TRBJ1-2; D is uncertain. This TCR derives from a human donor with chronic lymphocytic leukemia. The CDR3 is CAISGGYGYTF. CDR3 DNA: TGTGCCATCAGTGGTGGCTATGGCTACACCTTC.